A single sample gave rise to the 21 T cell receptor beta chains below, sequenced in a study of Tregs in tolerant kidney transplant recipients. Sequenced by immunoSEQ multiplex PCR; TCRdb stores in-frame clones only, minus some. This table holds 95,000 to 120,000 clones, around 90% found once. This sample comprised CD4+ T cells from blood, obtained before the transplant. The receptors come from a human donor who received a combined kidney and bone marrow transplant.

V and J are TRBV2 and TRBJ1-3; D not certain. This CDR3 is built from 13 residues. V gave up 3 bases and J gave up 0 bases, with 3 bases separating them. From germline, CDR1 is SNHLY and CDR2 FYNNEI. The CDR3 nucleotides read TGTGCCAGCAGTGACAGCTCTGGAAACACCATATATTTT. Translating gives CASSDSSGNTIYF.

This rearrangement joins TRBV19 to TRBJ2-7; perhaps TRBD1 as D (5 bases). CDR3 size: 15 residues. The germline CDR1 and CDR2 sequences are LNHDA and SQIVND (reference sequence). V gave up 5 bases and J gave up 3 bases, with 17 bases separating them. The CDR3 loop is CASSLGQGRLYEQYF. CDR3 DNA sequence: TGTGCCAGTAGTTTGGGGCAGGGCCGACTCTACGAGCAGTACTTC. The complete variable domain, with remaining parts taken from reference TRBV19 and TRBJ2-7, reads DGGITQSPKYLFRKEGQNVTLSCEQNLNHDAMYWYRQDPGQGLRLIYYSQIVNDFQKGDIAEGYSVSREKKESFPLTVTSAQKNPTAFYLCASSLGQGRLYEQYFGPGTRLTVT.

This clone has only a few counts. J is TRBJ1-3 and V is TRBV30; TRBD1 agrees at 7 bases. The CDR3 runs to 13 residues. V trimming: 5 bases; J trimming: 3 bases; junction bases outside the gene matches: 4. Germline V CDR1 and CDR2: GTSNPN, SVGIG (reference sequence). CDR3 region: CAWGHRGGNTIYF. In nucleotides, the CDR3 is TGTGCCTGGGGGCACAGGGGTGGAAACACCATATATTTT.

CDR3 loop: CAWSLGAPQETQYF. The CDR3 DNA follows: TGTGCCTGGAGTTTGGGGGCCCCCCAAGAGACCCAGTACTTC. The chain couples TRBV30 to TRBJ2-5; weak D call: TRBD1 (6 bases). Germline V lookup: CDR1 GTSNPN, CDR2 SVGIG (reference sequence). The CDR3 totals 14 residues. Trimming removed 2 bases at V and 1 base at J, with 11 bases between.

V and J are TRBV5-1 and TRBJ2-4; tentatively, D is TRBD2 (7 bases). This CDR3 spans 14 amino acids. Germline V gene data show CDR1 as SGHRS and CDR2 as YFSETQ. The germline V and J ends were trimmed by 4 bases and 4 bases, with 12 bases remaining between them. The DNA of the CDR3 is TGCGCCAGCAGCCCAGGGGAGGGGAAAAACATTCAGTACTTC. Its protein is CASSPGEGKNIQYF.

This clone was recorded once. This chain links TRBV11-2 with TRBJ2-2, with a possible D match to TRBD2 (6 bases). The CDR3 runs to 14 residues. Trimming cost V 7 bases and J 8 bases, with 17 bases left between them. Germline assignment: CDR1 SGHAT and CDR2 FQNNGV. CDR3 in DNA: TGTGCCAGCAAGTCACGGGGCGGGACGGGGGAGCTGTTTTTT. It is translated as CASKSRGGTGELFF. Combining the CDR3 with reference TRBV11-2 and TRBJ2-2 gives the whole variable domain EAGVAQSPRYKIIEKRQSVAFWCNPISGHATLYWYQQILGQGPKLLIQFQNNGVVDDSQLPKDRFSAERLKGVDSTLKIQPAKLEDSAVYLCASKSRGGTGELFFGEGSRLTVL.

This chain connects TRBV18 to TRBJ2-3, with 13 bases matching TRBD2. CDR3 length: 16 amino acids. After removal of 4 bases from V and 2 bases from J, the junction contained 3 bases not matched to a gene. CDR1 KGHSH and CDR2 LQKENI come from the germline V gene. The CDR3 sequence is CASSRTSGGPTDTQYF. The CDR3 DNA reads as TGTGCCAGCTCACGGACTAGCGGGGGACCCACAGATACGCAGTATTTT.

Here the CDR3 reads CAWSVGSGRAGETQYF. The CDR3 DNA is TGTGCCTGGAGTGTTGGTAGCGGGAGGGCCGGAGAGACCCAGTACTTC. The chain joins TRBV30 to TRBJ2-5; 11 bases agree with TRBD2. The trim removed 0 bases at V and 4 bases at J, leaving 7 bases unmatched. Germline V gene sequence: CDR1 GTSNPN, CDR2 SVGIG (reference sequence). The CDR3 length is 16 residues. The whole variable domain, filled in from reference TRBV30 and TRBJ2-5, reads SQTIHQWPATLVQPVGSPLSLECTVEGTSNPNLYWYRQAAGRGLQLLFYSVGIGQISSEVPQNLSASRPQDRQFILSSKKLLLSDSGFYLCAWSVGSGRAGETQYFGPGTRLLVL.

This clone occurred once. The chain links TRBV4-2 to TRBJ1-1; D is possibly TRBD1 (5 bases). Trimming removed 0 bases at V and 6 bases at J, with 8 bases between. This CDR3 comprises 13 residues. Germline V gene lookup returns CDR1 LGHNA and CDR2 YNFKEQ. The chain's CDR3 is CASSQDRGPEAFF. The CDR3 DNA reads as TGTGCCAGCAGCCAAGATAGGGGCCCTGAAGCTTTCTTT.

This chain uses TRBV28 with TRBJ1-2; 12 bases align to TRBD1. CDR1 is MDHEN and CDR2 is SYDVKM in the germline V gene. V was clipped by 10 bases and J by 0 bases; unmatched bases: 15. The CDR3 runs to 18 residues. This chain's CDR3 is CAMGLQGQGAPANYGYTF. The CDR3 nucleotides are TGTGCCATGGGACTCCAGGGACAGGGGGCTCCGGCTAACTATGGCTACACCTTC.

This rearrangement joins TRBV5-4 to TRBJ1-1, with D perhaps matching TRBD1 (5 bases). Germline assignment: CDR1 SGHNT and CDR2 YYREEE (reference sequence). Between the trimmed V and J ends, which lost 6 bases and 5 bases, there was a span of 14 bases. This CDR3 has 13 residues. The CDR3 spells CASNLHGGTEAFF. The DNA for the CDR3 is TGTGCCAGCAACCTACATGGGGGGACTGAAGCTTTCTTT.

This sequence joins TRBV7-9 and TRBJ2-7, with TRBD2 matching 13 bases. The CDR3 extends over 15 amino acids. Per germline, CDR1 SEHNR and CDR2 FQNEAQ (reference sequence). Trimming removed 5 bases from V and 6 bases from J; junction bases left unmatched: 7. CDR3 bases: TGTGCCAGCAGCACGGGACTAGCGGGAACCCGCGAGCAGTACTTC. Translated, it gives CASSTGLAGTREQYF.

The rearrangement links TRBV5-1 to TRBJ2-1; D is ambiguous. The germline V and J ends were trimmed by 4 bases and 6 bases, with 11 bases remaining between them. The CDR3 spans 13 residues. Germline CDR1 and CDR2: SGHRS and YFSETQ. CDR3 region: CASSLPVANEQFF. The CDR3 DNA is TGCGCCAGCAGCCTCCCAGTAGCCAATGAGCAGTTCTTC.

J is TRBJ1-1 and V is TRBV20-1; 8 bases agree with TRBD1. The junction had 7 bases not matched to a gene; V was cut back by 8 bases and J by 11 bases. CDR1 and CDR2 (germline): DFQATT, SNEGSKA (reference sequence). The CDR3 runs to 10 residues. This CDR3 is CSSGTGSAFF. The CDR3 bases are TGCAGTTCTGGGACAGGTTCGGCTTTCTTT.

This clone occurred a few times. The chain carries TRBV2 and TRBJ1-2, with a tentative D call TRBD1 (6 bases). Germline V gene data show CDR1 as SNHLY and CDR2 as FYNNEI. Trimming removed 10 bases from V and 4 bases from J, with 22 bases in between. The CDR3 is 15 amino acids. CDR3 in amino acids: CATMSRSDSLYGYTF. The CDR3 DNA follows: TGTGCCACCATGTCCAGGTCGGACAGCCTCTATGGCTACACCTTC.

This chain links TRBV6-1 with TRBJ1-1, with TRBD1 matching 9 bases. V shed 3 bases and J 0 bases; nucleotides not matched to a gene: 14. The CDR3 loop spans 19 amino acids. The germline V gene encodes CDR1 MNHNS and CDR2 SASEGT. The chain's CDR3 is CASSEPNRDRATMNTEAFF. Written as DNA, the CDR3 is TGTGCCAGCAGTGAGCCCAACCGGGACAGGGCCACAATGAACACTGAAGCTTTCTTT.

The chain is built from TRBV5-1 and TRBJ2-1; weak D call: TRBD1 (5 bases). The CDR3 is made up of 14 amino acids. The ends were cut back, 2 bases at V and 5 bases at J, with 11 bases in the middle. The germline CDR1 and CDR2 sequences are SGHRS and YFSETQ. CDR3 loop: CASSLGRADNEQFF. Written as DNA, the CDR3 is TGCGCCAGCAGCTTAGGCAGGGCGGACAATGAGCAGTTCTTC.

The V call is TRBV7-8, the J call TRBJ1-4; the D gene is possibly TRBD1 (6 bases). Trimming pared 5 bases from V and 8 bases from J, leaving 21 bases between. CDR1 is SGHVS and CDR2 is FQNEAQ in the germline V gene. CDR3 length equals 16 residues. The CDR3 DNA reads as TGTGCCAGCAGCCGCCCCGAGGGGCAGGGGAACGAAAAACTGTTTTTT. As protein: CASSRPEGQGNEKLFF.

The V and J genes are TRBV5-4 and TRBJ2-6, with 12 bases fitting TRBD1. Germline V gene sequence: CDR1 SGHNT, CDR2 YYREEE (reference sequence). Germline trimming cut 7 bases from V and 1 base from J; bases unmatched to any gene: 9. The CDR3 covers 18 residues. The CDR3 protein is CASGSSGQGASGANVLTF. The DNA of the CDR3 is TGTGCCAGCGGATCCTCGGGACAGGGGGCATCTGGGGCCAACGTCCTGACTTTC.

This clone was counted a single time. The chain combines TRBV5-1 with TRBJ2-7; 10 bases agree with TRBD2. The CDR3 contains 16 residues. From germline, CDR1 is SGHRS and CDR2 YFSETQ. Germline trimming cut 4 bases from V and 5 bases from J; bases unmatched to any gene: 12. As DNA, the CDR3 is TGCGCCAGCAGCCTGGGACTAGCGTTCCCTCCGGACGAGCAGTACTTC. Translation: CASSLGLAFPPDEQYF.

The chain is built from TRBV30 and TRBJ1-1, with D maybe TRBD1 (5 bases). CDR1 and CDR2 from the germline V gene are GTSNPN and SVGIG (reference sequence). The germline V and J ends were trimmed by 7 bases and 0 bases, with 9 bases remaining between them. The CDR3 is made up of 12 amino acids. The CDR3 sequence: CASTAVNTEAFF. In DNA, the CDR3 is TGTGCCTCGACAGCAGTGAACACTGAAGCTTTCTTT.